This TCR beta chain was captured by sequencing in a study of metastatic and nonmetastatic thyroid tumors. Every patient was untreated before thyroid surgery. This CDR3 contains 17 residues. V was cut by 0 bases and J by 0 bases, with 16 bases left in between. CDR1 is DFQATT and CDR2 is SNEGSKA in the germline V gene (reference sequence). TCRdb re-called the PCR reads via MiXCR. The sample shows tens of thousands of clones, around 25% of them seen only once. The table lists this clone with a few counts. This receptor was obtained from a female donor with papillary thyroid cancer or a benign thyroid nodule (not recorded which). Some clones in this sample may be carry-over from other donors' samples. The sequenced sample was blood. V and J are TRBV20-1 and TRBJ2-3; D may be TRBD2 (6 bases). The CDR3 DNA reads as TGCAGTGCTAGAGATCGGAGGGAGATCACTAGCACAGATACGCAGTATTTT. It yields the protein CSARDRREITSTDTQYF.